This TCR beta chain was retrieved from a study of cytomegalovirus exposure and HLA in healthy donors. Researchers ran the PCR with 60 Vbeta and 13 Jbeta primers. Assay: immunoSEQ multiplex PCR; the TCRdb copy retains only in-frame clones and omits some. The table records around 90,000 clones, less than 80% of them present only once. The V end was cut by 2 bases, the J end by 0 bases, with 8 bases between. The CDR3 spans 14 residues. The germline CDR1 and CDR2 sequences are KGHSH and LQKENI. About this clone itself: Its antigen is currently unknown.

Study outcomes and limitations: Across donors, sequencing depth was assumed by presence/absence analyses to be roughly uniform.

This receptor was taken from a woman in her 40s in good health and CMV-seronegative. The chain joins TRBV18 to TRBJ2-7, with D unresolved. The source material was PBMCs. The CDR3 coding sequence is TGTGCCAGCTCACCAAACAGCAACTCCTACGAGCAGTACTTC. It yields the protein CASSPNSNSYEQYF.